These T cell receptor beta chains were read from a single sample in a study of human T cells and chemical hapten exposure. In TCRdb, the RACE reads were re-called with MiXCR into one record per CDR3 protein. The data contain some 50,000 distinct CDR3 sequences, 9.3% of them singletons. The sequences come from whole blood, collected in connection with sensitization to the hapten diphenylcyclopropenone (DPC). These receptors were collected from a woman in her forties with alopecia areata. Some clones in this sample may be carry-over from other donors' samples. Both conserved end residues are part of each CDR3. Fields, in order: D gene, V gene, J gene, clone size, CDR3 DNA, CDR3 protein. The D gene is left open where the match is weak. Part of the rows lack a size; the others show once, few, many or a class for expanded clones.

D: -; V: TRBV28; J: TRBJ2-7; size: -; DNA: TGTGCCAGCGCTCCGGGACATCGCTCCTACGAGCAGTACTTC; CDR3: CASAPGHRSYEQYF
D: -; V: TRBV12-3/TRBV12-4; J: TRBJ1-3; size: few; DNA: TGTGCCAGCAGTTTAGGTGGAAACACCATATATTTT; CDR3: CASSLGGNTIYF
D: TRBD1; V: TRBV29-1; J: TRBJ2-3; size: many; DNA: TGCAGCGTTGTTTCAGGGGGCTCAAGAATGTTCACAGATACGCAGTATTTT; CDR3: CSVVSGGSRMFTDTQYF
D: -; V: TRBV11-3; J: TRBJ2-2; size: many; DNA: TGTGCCAGCAGCTCAGCGGATGCGAACACCGGGGAGCTGTTTTTT; CDR3: CASSSADANTGELFF
D: -; V: TRBV20-1; J: TRBJ2-2; size: many; DNA: TGCAGTGCTAGAGAGCAGGGTAACACCGGGGAGCTGTTTTTT; CDR3: CSAREQGNTGELFF
D: TRBD1; V: TRBV18; J: TRBJ1-4; size: -; DNA: TGTGCCAGCTCACCCGGACAGGGAAATGAAAAACTGTTTTTT; CDR3: CASSPGQGNEKLFF
D: -; V: TRBV6-5; J: TRBJ2-5; size: few; DNA: TGTGCCAGCAGCCGCGAACTCGGGGTAGCGGCATCGGAGACCCAGTACTTC; CDR3: CASSRELGVAASETQYF
D: TRBD1; V: TRBV20-1; J: TRBJ2-1; size: -; DNA: TGCAGTGCTTACCGGGACAGCCACCACAATGAGCAGTTCTTC; CDR3: CSAYRDSHHNEQFF
D: TRBD2; V: TRBV7-2; J: TRBJ2-1; size: -; DNA: TGTGCCAGCAGCTTAAACGGGGGGTTTTACAATGAGCAGTTCTTC; CDR3: CASSLNGGFYNEQFF
D: -; V: TRBV7-6; J: TRBJ1-5; size: many; DNA: TGTGCCAGCAGCTTTGGGGGAAATCAGCCCCAGCATTTT; CDR3: CASSFGGNQPQHF
D: -; V: TRBV19; J: TRBJ2-3; size: many; DNA: TGTGCCAGTAACGACAGGAGAAGCACAGATACGCAGTATTTT; CDR3: CASNDRRSTDTQYF
D: TRBD1; V: TRBV4-3; J: TRBJ1-1; size: many; DNA: TGCGCCAGCAGCCAAGTCGCGACAGGGGGAGACACTGAAGCTTTCTTT; CDR3: CASSQVATGGDTEAFF
D: -; V: TRBV10-3; J: TRBJ2-7; size: many; DNA: TGTGCCACCGGACAGTTATCCTACGAGCAGTACTTC; CDR3: CATGQLSYEQYF
D: -; V: TRBV4-1; J: TRBJ2-1; size: -; DNA: TGCGCCAGCAGCCAAGAATCAGGGACGCTGGGGAATGAGCAGTTCTTC; CDR3: CASSQESGTLGNEQFF
D: -; V: TRBV7-6; J: TRBJ2-5; size: many; DNA: TGTGCCAGCAGTCCGGGACAAAAGTACTTC; CDR3: CASSPGQKYF
D: -; V: TRBV24-1; J: TRBJ2-3; size: many; DNA: TGTGCCACCAGTGACCCAGGGTTTACAGATACGCAGTATTTT; CDR3: CATSDPGFTDTQYF
D: TRBD1; V: TRBV7-6; J: TRBJ1-2; size: many; DNA: TGTGCCAGCGGGACCTTGGCAGGGGGATATGGCTACACCTTC; CDR3: CASGTLAGGYGYTF
D: TRBD1; V: TRBV20-1; J: TRBJ1-2; size: few; DNA: TGCAGTGCGCTAAGGGACAGGGATTATGGCTACACCTTC; CDR3: CSALRDRDYGYTF
D: TRBD2; V: TRBV15; J: TRBJ2-5; size: many; DNA: TGTGCCACCAGCAGTAGCGGGGAAGAGACCCAGTACTTC; CDR3: CATSSSGEETQYF
D: -; V: TRBV6-5; J: TRBJ1-2; size: few; DNA: TGTGCTACAGCCCAATTTCTGGGTGCTGGCTACACCTTC; CDR3: CATAQFLGAGYTF
D: -; V: TRBV5-5; J: TRBJ2-1; size: -; DNA: TGTGCCAGCAGCTTACACTCTGCGGGTTCTTACAATGAGCAGTTCTTC; CDR3: CASSLHSAGSYNEQFF
D: TRBD1; V: TRBV25-1; J: TRBJ1-1; size: -; DNA: TGTGCCAGCAGAGGGACAGGCAACCTTGAAGCTTTCTTT; CDR3: CASRGTGNLEAFF
D: -; V: TRBV5-1; J: TRBJ2-7; size: -; DNA: TGCGCCAGCAGCTACCTCGGTGGAGGTACGTACGAGCAGTACTTC; CDR3: CASSYLGGGTYEQYF
D: TRBD2; V: TRBV12-5; J: TRBJ2-7; size: many; DNA: TGTGCTAGTGGTTTGGCGCAACTAGCGGGGGGCAGCTCCTACGAGCAGTACTTC; CDR3: CASGLAQLAGGSSYEQYF
D: TRBD1; V: TRBV20-1; J: TRBJ2-1; size: -; DNA: TGCAGTGCTGGCCGGGGACAGGGGATTAATGAGCAGTTCTTC; CDR3: CSAGRGQGINEQFF
D: -; V: TRBV12-3/TRBV12-4; J: TRBJ1-2; size: -; DNA: TGTGCCAGCAGTCCCGATTACTATGGCTACACCTTC; CDR3: CASSPDYYGYTF
D: TRBD1; V: TRBV18; J: TRBJ1-6; size: many; DNA: TGTGCCAGCTCACTAACCGGGACAGGGAAGAATAATTCACCCCTCCACTTT; CDR3: CASSLTGTGKNNSPLHF
D: -; V: TRBV2; J: TRBJ1-2; size: many; DNA: TGTGCCATTATGGAGTACGGGGCCCGCTATGGCTACACCTTC; CDR3: CAIMEYGARYGYTF
D: TRBD1; V: TRBV11-1; J: TRBJ1-1; size: many; DNA: TGTGCCAGCACGCTCGCAGGGGGCAGCGGTAGTGAAGCTTTCTTT; CDR3: CASTLAGGSGSEAFF
D: -; V: TRBV11-2; J: TRBJ2-7; size: few; DNA: TGTGCCAGCAGCGGCCGCACGGCCCCCTACGAGCAGTACTTC; CDR3: CASSGRTAPYEQYF
D: -; V: TRBV6-5; J: TRBJ2-7; size: many; DNA: TGTGCCAGCAGTTCCGCCTACGAGCAGTACTTC; CDR3: CASSSAYEQYF
D: -; V: TRBV7-9; J: TRBJ1-2; size: few; DNA: TGTGCCAGCAGCTTAGCAGGGGGCTATGGCTACACCTTC; CDR3: CASSLAGGYGYTF
D: -; V: TRBV18; J: TRBJ2-1; size: many; DNA: TGTGCCAGCTCACCATCCTCATACAATGAGCAGTTCTTC; CDR3: CASSPSSYNEQFF
D: -; V: TRBV29-1; J: TRBJ2-7; size: many; DNA: TGCAGCGTTGACGGCAACATGAACGAGCAGTACTTC; CDR3: CSVDGNMNEQYF
D: -; V: TRBV7-6; J: TRBJ2-7; size: many; DNA: TGTGCCAGCAGCTTAGAATTCAGCCCCTACGAGCAGTACTTC; CDR3: CASSLEFSPYEQYF
D: TRBD1; V: TRBV6-2/TRBV6-3; J: TRBJ1-1; size: many; DNA: TGTGCCAGCAGTTACTTTGGACAGGGGAGCACTGAAGCTTTCTTT; CDR3: CASSYFGQGSTEAFF
D: TRBD2; V: TRBV30; J: TRBJ2-1; size: many; DNA: TGTGCCTGGAGTGTGACTAGCGGGGGCTACAATGAGCAGTTCTTC; CDR3: CAWSVTSGGYNEQFF
D: -; V: TRBV7-2; J: TRBJ2-4; size: few; DNA: TGTGCCAGCAGCTTTGGGGGAGCCAAAAACATTCAGTACTTC; CDR3: CASSFGGAKNIQYF
D: TRBD2; V: TRBV9; J: TRBJ2-3; size: -; DNA: TGTGCCAGCAGCGTCCCGGCTAGCGGGGGCACAGATACGCAGTATTTT; CDR3: CASSVPASGGTDTQYF
D: -; V: TRBV28; J: TRBJ2-7; size: -; DNA: TGTGCCAGCATGGGGGTCTACGAGCAGTACTTC; CDR3: CASMGVYEQYF
D: -; V: TRBV19; J: TRBJ1-5; size: -; DNA: TGTGCCAGTAGTATGGGGGAGGTATATCAGCCCCAGCATTTT; CDR3: CASSMGEVYQPQHF
D: -; V: TRBV30; J: TRBJ1-4; size: many; DNA: TGTGCCTGGAGCCAGGGGCCTGAAAAACTGTTTTTT; CDR3: CAWSQGPEKLFF